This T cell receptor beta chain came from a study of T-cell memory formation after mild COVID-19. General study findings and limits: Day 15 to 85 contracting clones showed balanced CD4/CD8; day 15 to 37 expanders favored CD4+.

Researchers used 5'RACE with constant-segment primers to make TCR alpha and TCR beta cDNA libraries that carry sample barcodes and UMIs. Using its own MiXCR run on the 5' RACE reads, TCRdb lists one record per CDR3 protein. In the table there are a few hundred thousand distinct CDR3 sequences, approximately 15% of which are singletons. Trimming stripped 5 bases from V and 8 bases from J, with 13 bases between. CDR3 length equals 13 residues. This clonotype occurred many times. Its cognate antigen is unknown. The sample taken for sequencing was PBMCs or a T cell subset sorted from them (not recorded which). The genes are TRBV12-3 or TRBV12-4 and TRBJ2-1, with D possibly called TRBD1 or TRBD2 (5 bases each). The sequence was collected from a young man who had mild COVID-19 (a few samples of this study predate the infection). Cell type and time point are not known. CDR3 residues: CASSLPGGDEQFF. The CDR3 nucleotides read TGTGCCAGCAGTCTTCCTGGGGGAGATGAGCAGTTCTTC.